This paragraph reports one T cell receptor (beta chain). These data originate in a study of PD-L1 blockade in urothelial cancer. Sequenced by immunoSEQ multiplex PCR; TCRdb stores in-frame clones only, minus some. Of about 120,000 clones listed, around 88% were seen once; the top ten hold roughly 2.3%. Noted time point: peripheral blood 6 weeks after treatment start. The CDR3 length is 14 residues. The V gene's germline CDR1 is SEHNR and CDR2 FQNEAQ (reference sequence). Trimming removed 5 bases from V and 3 bases from J; junction bases left unmatched: 7. The sequenced sample was PBMCs, obtained around atezolizumab (anti-PD-L1) treatment. The V gene is TRBV7-9, the J gene TRBJ2-7, with 7 positions matching TRBD2. This clonotype was obtained from a middle-aged man with urothelial cancer. CDR3 DNA sequence: TGTGCCAGCAGCCGCCCCGGGACTAACTACGAGCAGTACTTC. This codes for CASSRPGTNYEQYF.